This is a list of T cell receptor beta chains from one sample in a study of T cell responses to AZD1222 COVID-19 vaccine. Assay used: immunoSEQ multiplex PCR; TCRdb lists only in-frame clones, some missing. Of about 150,000 clones listed, about 95% are singletons. The sample consisted of peripheral blood, taken on day 0 of AZD1222 vaccination. These receptors originate from an adult in good health. Both conserved end residues are part of each CDR3. The order of the fields is clone size, J gene, V gene, D gene, CDR3 protein, CDR3 DNA. The D gene is left open where the match is weak. The size field is filled for only some rows; it gives once, few, many or a size class.

once TRBJ1-4 TRBV11-2 . CASSQLGMVKAPLSKKLFF TGTGCCAGCAGCCAGCTAGGCATGGTGAAGGCCCCCCTCTCCAAGAAACTGTTTTTT
. TRBJ2-1 TRBV19 TRBD2 CASIDSQAGGTYNEQFF TGTGCCAGTATCGACTCTCAAGCGGGAGGAACCTACAATGAGCAGTTCTTC
. TRBJ1-2 TRBV6-5 . CASSYSGRVDGYTF TGTGCCAGCAGTTACTCGGGCAGGGTAGATGGCTACACCTTC
. TRBJ2-3 TRBV18 . CASSPLRDTQYF TGTGCCAGCTCACCGTTGCGGGATACGCAGTATTTT
. TRBJ1-5 TRBV27 . CASSLSFGGYQPQHF TGTGCCAGCAGTTTATCGTTTGGGGGATATCAGCCCCAGCATTTT
. TRBJ2-6 TRBV3-1/TRBV3-2 . CASSRAGTGRVGANVLTF TGTGCCAGCTCGAGAGCCGGGACTGGGCGGGTTGGGGCCAACGTCCTGACTTTC
. TRBJ2-1 TRBV7-9 TRBD1 CASRKITGGWNEQFF TGTGCCAGCAGGAAAATAACAGGGGGGTGGAATGAGCAGTTCTTC
. TRBJ1-1 TRBV7-3 . CASSLRADMNTEAFF TGTGCCAGCAGCCTCCGGGCGGACATGAACACTGAAGCTTTCTTT
. TRBJ1-5 TRBV27 . CASSLFRYSNQPQHF TGTGCCAGCAGTTTATTCCGGTATAGCAATCAGCCCCAGCATTTT
. TRBJ2-5 TRBV11-2 . CASSHRGEGETQYF TGTGCCAGCAGTCACCGGGGAGAGGGGGAGACCCAGTACTTC
. TRBJ1-6 TRBV5-1 TRBD1 CASATGQVNSPLHF TGCGCCAGCGCGACCGGACAGGTGAATTCACCCCTCCACTTT
few TRBJ1-5 TRBV18 . CASSVGERVSNQPQHF TGTGCCAGCTCAGTAGGGGAAAGGGTAAGCAATCAGCCCCAGCATTTT
. TRBJ1-1 TRBV4-3 TRBD1 CASSHTGTGVTEAFF TGCGCCAGCAGCCACACCGGGACAGGGGTTACTGAAGCTTTCTTT
. TRBJ2-3 TRBV6-5 . CASSYQGTDTQYF TGTGCCAGCAGTTACCAGGGCACAGATACGCAGTATTTT
. TRBJ2-1 TRBV18 TRBD1 CASSPPGQADNEQFF TGTGCCAGCTCACCTCCGGGACAGGCAGACAATGAGCAGTTCTTC
. TRBJ2-1 TRBV3-1/TRBV3-2 . CASSQEGRGEQFF TGTGCCAGCAGCCAAGAAGGTAGGGGTGAGCAGTTCTTC
. TRBJ1-1 TRBV7-8 . CASSSVLNTEAFF TGTGCCAGCAGCTCGGTACTGAACACTGAAGCTTTCTTT
. TRBJ1-1 TRBV27 TRBD1 CASSLYRGTEAFF TGTGCCAGCAGTTTATACAGGGGGACTGAAGCTTTCTTT
. TRBJ2-3 TRBV5-1 TRBD2 CASSYIGTSFTDTQYF TGCGCCAGCAGCTACATCGGGACTAGTTTCACAGATACGCAGTATTTT
. TRBJ1-4 TRBV28 . CASSIIQGYGSEKLFF TGTGCCAGCAGTATAATCCAGGGGTATGGAAGTGAAAAACTGTTTTTT
once TRBJ2-5 TRBV12-3/TRBV12-4 . CASSGVGEETQYF TGTGCCAGCAGTGGGGTCGGGGAGGAGACCCAGTACTTC
. TRBJ2-5 TRBV6-5 . CASSSLAGPQETQYF TGTGCCAGCAGTTCCTTGGCGGGACCGCAAGAGACCCAGTACTTC
. TRBJ1-3 TRBV7-2 TRBD1 CASSTDGTAGNTIYF TGTGCCAGCAGCACTGACGGGACAGCTGGAAACACCATATATTTT
. TRBJ2-2 TRBV3-1/TRBV3-2 . CASSPGANTGELFF TGTGCCAGCAGCCCAGGGGCGAACACCGGGGAGCTGTTTTTT
once TRBJ1-1 TRBV15 . CATSRDVGEAFF TGTGCCACCAGCAGAGATGTAGGGGAAGCTTTCTTT
. TRBJ2-3 TRBV5-4 . CASSLDTDTQYF TGTGCCAGCAGCTTGGACACAGATACGCAGTATTTT
. TRBJ2-3 TRBV6-5 TRBD1 CASSYNDREGTQYF TGTGCCAGCAGTTACAATGACAGGGAAGGTACGCAGTATTTT
. TRBJ1-3 TRBV18 . CASSPPTMISGNTIYF TGTGCCAGCTCACCTCCGACGATGATATCCGGAAACACCATATATTTT
. TRBJ1-1 TRBV6-6 . CASSYGGVTEAFF TGTGCCAGCAGTTACGGAGGGGTCACTGAAGCTTTCTTT